The rows below give T cell receptor beta chains drawn from one sample of a study of blood T cell repertoires in COVID-19. The assay was immunoSEQ multiplex PCR, and TCRdb's table has in-frame clones only and misses some. The sample shows about 240,000 clones, approximately 78% of them seen only once. Sequenced input: peripheral blood. The receptors here all came from a young woman with acute or convalescent COVID-19. CDR3s include the opening cysteine and the closing phenylalanine or tryptophan. A D gene is named only where the DNA matches it firmly. Part of the rows lack a size; the others show once, few, many or a class for expanded clones.

d_call,clone_size,j_call,v_call,cdr3_aa,cdr3_nt
TRBD2,.,TRBJ2-7,TRBV7-9,CASSNGTSGRYEQYF,TGTGCCAGCAGCAACGGGACTAGCGGCAGATACGAGCAGTACTTC
.,few,TRBJ1-1,TRBV7-2,CASSPYADSTEAFF,TGTGCCAGCAGCCCGTACGCCGACTCGACTGAAGCTTTCTTT
TRBD2,.,TRBJ2-7,TRBV13,CASSSRLAGESEQYF,TGTGCCAGCAGCAGCCGACTAGCGGGAGAATCCGAGCAGTACTTC
.,.,TRBJ2-5,TRBV2,CASRLDSKKETQYF,TGTGCCAGCAGACTGGACAGCAAGAAAGAGACCCAGTACTTC
.,.,TRBJ2-1,TRBV7-8,CASSLAGVSYNEQFF,TGTGCCAGCAGCCTCGCCGGAGTATCCTACAATGAGCAGTTCTTC
TRBD2,.,TRBJ2-1,TRBV4-3,CASSQDGWVAGVYNEQFF,TGCGCCAGCAGCCAAGATGGTTGGGTAGCGGGAGTGTACAATGAGCAGTTCTTC
.,.,TRBJ2-2,TRBV4-3,CASSQDGTPNTGELFF,TGCGCCAGCAGCCAAGATGGGACACCGAACACCGGGGAGCTGTTTTTT
TRBD2,.,TRBJ2-1,TRBV28,CASSLTGGRNNEQFF,TGTGCCAGCAGTTTAACGGGCGGGAGGAACAATGAGCAGTTCTTC
.,.,TRBJ1-2,TRBV2,CASWREANYGYTF,TGTGCCAGCTGGCGGGAGGCTAACTATGGCTACACCTTC
.,.,TRBJ1-5,TRBV24-1,CATSDSTGSNQPQHF,TGTGCCACCAGTGATAGTACAGGGAGCAATCAGCCCCAGCATTTT
TRBD2,.,TRBJ2-7,TRBV4-2,CASSQDGGGRVRYEQYF,TGTGCCAGCAGCCAAGATGGAGGTGGGAGGGTTAGGTACGAGCAGTACTTC
.,.,TRBJ2-5,TRBV18,CASSPEETQYF,TGTGCCAGCTCACCAGAGGAGACCCAGTACTTC
.,once,TRBJ2-7,TRBV30,CAWSVMSGSGIYEQYF,TGTGCCTGGAGTGTAATGTCGGGATCGGGCATCTACGAGCAGTACTTC
.,.,TRBJ1-4,TRBV4-3,CASSHETLDPTNEKLFF,TGCGCCAGCAGCCATGAGACACTTGACCCAACTAATGAAAAACTGTTTTTT
.,.,TRBJ1-5,TRBV24-1,CATSDPTWRGNQPQHF,TGTGCCACCAGTGATCCGACCTGGAGGGGCAATCAGCCCCAGCATTTT
.,.,TRBJ1-6,TRBV7-9,CASSSSGYSPLHF,TGTGCCAGCAGCTCCTCCGGGTATTCACCCCTCCACTTT
TRBD1,.,TRBJ2-1,TRBV18,CASSPPSGQDYNEQFF,TGTGCCAGCTCACCACCTTCGGGACAGGACTACAATGAGCAGTTCTTC
.,.,TRBJ1-4,TRBV6-6,CASSYTSGANEKLFF,TGTGCCAGCAGTTACACTTCAGGGGCCAATGAAAAACTGTTTTTT
TRBD1,.,TRBJ1-1,TRBV2,CASDRGTNTEAFF,TGTGCCAGCGACAGGGGGACGAACACTGAAGCTTTCTTT
.,.,TRBJ2-7,TRBV7-9,CASSLGLGNEQYF,TGTGCCAGCAGCTTAGGTCTAGGAAACGAGCAGTACTTC
.,.,TRBJ1-4,TRBV28,CASSFQGGSEKLFF,TGTGCCAGCAGTTTCCAGGGAGGGAGCGAAAAACTGTTTTTT
.,.,TRBJ1-5,TRBV7-2,CASSLMGDLEPQHF,TGTGCCAGCAGCTTAATGGGAGATTTGGAGCCCCAGCATTTT
TRBD2,.,TRBJ2-7,TRBV10-3,CATKATSIRDEQYF,TGTGCCACCAAAGCGACTAGCATCAGGGACGAGCAGTACTTC